These 27 T cell receptor beta chains share one sample of origin, sequenced in a study of shared clonotypes between healthy human individuals. Naive CD8 isolation took CD45RO-negative cells positively selected for CCR7 and excluded terminally differentiated effector memory CD45RA+ cells. Data came from immunoSEQ multiplex PCR; TCRdb stores just in-frame clones and leaves some out. The sample shows about 680,000 clones, about 90% of them seen only once. The sequenced sample consisted of naive CD8+ T cells sorted from blood. These receptors came from a man younger than 45 in good health.

The gene calls are TRBV27 and TRBJ2-3; 9 bases match TRBD2. Germline V gene sequence: CDR1 MNHEY, CDR2 SMNVEV (reference sequence). This CDR3 is 17 amino acids long. V shed 2 bases, J shed 0 bases, and the junction held 6 bases outside the gene matches. The CDR3 spells CASSLLAGLFSTDTQYF. The CDR3 coding sequence is TGTGCCAGCAGTTTACTAGCGGGATTGTTTAGCACAGATACGCAGTATTTT.

The chain recombines TRBV7-8 with TRBJ2-7, with 7 bases lining up with TRBD1. In germline, CDR1 is SGHVS, CDR2 FQNEAQ. The V and J ends lost 5 bases and 3 bases, in that order; junction bases with no gene match: 13. The CDR3 runs 16 residues. CDR3: CASSLSRTGGDYEQYF. DNA of the CDR3: TGTGCCAGCAGCCTATCCCGGACAGGTGGAGACTACGAGCAGTACTTC.

The V gene is TRBV19, the J gene TRBJ1-1; no reliable D call. The CDR3 is made up of 14 amino acids. CDR1 LNHDA and CDR2 SQIVND come from the germline V gene (reference sequence). The germline V and J ends were trimmed by 2 bases and 1 base, with 8 bases remaining between them. The CDR3 is CASSILRENTEAFF. CDR3 sequence (DNA): TGTGCCAGTAGTATATTACGTGAGAACACTGAAGCTTTCTTT. Looking up the rest from reference TRBV19 and TRBJ1-1 gives the full variable domain: DGGITQSPKYLFRKEGQNVTLSCEQNLNHDAMYWYRQDPGQGLRLIYYSQIVNDFQKGDIAEGYSVSREKKESFPLTVTSAQKNPTAFYLCASSILRENTEAFFGQGTRLTVV.

The sample holds one count of this clone. The chain joins TRBV6-1 to TRBJ2-5; D call uncertain. V lost 2 bases and J 4 bases, leaving 11 bases between the germline ends. Germline V CDR1 and CDR2: MNHNS, SASEGT. This CDR3 is built from 14 residues. The CDR3 coding sequence is TGTGCCAGCAGTGAATGGCCGAGGACAGAGACCCAGTACTTC. Translating gives CASSEWPRTETQYF.

The chain is built from TRBV14 and TRBJ2-7; the D is unclear. Germline V gene lookup returns CDR1 SGHDN and CDR2 FVKESK. Trimming left V 10 bases short and J 0 bases short, with 7 bases between. The CDR3 consists of 11 residues. The CDR3 spells CAKKGSYEQYF. CDR3 bases: TGTGCCAAAAAGGGCTCCTACGAGCAGTACTTC.

The genes are TRBV7-2 and TRBJ2-7; either TRBD1 or TRBD2 may supply D (5 bases each). From germline, CDR1 is SGHTA and CDR2 FQGNSA. The CDR3 loop spans 18 amino acids. V was clipped by 2 bases and J by 3 bases, with 23 bases between them. The chain's CDR3 is CASSLPGVGELRGYEQYF. The CDR3 bases are TGTGCCAGCAGCTTACCCGGAGTCGGGGAGTTAAGGGGCTACGAGCAGTACTTC.

The V and J genes are TRBV7-8 and TRBJ2-3; 7 bases agree with TRBD2. Germline CDR1 is SGHVS and CDR2 is FQNEAQ. This CDR3 has 16 amino acids. V was pared by 1 base and J by 2 bases, with 6 bases of the junction left unmatched. The CDR3 loop reads CASSLGGGSPTDTQYF. CDR3 nucleotides: TGTGCCAGCAGCTTAGGAGGCGGGAGCCCCACAGATACGCAGTATTTT.

The chain has TRBV9 and TRBJ2-1; a weak D match, TRBD2 (6 bases). V lost 0 bases and J lost 4, with 17 bases in between. The CDR3 has 17 amino acids. Germline CDR1 reads SGDLS; CDR2 reads YYNGEE. CDR3 coding DNA: TGTGCCAGCAGCGTAGCAGTCGGGAGTGCGTTGTACAATGAGCAGTTCTTC. Protein sequence: CASSVAVGSALYNEQFF.

The chain uses TRBV7-9 and TRBJ2-7; a weak D match, TRBD1 (5 bases). Germline V gives CDR1 SEHNR, CDR2 FQNEAQ (reference sequence). This CDR3 region has 14 residues. Trimming stripped 2 bases from V and 6 bases from J, with 14 bases between. The DNA for the CDR3 is TGTGCCAGCAGCTTAATTGGCCAGGGAAGCGAGCAGTACTTC. Amino acid sequence: CASSLIGQGSEQYF.

This clone was counted once. The J gene is TRBJ1-1, the V gene TRBV9; D might be TRBD1 (5 bases). The CDR3 is 17 residues long. The V gene's germline CDR1 is SGDLS and CDR2 YYNGEE. The V end was cut by 3 bases, the J end by 1 base, with 19 bases between. CDR3 nucleotide sequence: TGTGCCAGCAGCGCTAAACCGGGACGGAGGGAGAACACTGAAGCTTTCTTT. Its translation is CASSAKPGRRENTEAFF.

The rearrangement joins TRBV15 to TRBJ1-2, with D unclear. Trimming took off 3 bases at V and 2 bases at J, with 19 bases between the two ends. Per the germline V gene, CDR1 is LNHNV and CDR2 is YYDKDF (reference sequence). This CDR3 is built from 17 residues. CDR3 residues: CATSRDGPTDLNYGYTF. CDR3 nucleotide sequence: TGTGCCACCAGCAGGGACGGACCGACCGATCTAAACTATGGCTACACCTTC. The whole variable domain, remainder taken from reference TRBV15 and TRBJ1-2, is DAMVIQNPRYQVTQFGKPVTLSCSQTLNHNVMYWYQQKSSQAPKLLFHYYDKDFNNEADTPDNFQSRRPNTSFCFLDIRSPGLGDTAMYLCATSRDGPTDLNYGYTFGSGTRLTVV.

The J gene is TRBJ1-5, the V gene TRBV27; D uncertain. The CDR3 is made up of 13 amino acids. V was clipped by 2 bases and J by 3 bases, with 5 bases between them. Germline V gene data show CDR1 as MNHEY and CDR2 as SMNVEV (reference sequence). DNA for the CDR3: TGTGCCAGCAGTTTAATCAACAATCAGCCCCAGCATTTT. Translated: CASSLINNQPQHF.

This chain links TRBV6-5 with TRBJ2-1; D is undetermined. The germline V gene encodes CDR1 MNHEY and CDR2 SVGAGI. The CDR3 contains 16 residues. V shed 2 bases and J shed 0 bases, with 11 bases lying between them. CDR3 sequence (DNA): TGTGCCAGCAGTTACGATGAGGCAAGCTCCTACAATGAGCAGTTCTTC. Protein product: CASSYDEASSYNEQFF.

The chain combines TRBV5-1 with TRBJ1-1, with D possibly matching TRBD1 (5 bases). This CDR3 spans 17 amino acids. V was shortened by 2 bases and J by 3 bases, with 20 bases between the two germline ends. From germline, CDR1 is SGHRS and CDR2 YFSETQ. CDR3 amino acids: CASSLRIQGLLDTEAFF. The CDR3 DNA reads as TGCGCCAGCAGCTTAAGGATCCAGGGACTTCTTGACACTGAAGCTTTCTTT.

The chain combines TRBV7-3 with TRBJ2-1, with D possibly matching TRBD2 (5 bases). V lost 5 bases and J 9 bases, leaving 14 bases between the germline ends. This CDR3 has 13 amino acids. Germline V lookup: CDR1 SGHTA, CDR2 FQGTGA. The CDR3 bases are TGTGCCAGCAGCCTTAGGGAGTACGGTGAGCAGTTCTTC. Its protein product is CASSLREYGEQFF.

V and J are TRBV29-1 and TRBJ2-4, with D maybe TRBD1 (7 bases). The germline V and J ends were trimmed by 4 bases and 7 bases, with 17 bases remaining between them. This CDR3 is 14 amino acids long. The germline CDR1 and CDR2 sequences are SQVTM and ANQGSEA. This chain's CDR3 is CSVVDAGQSNIQYF. The CDR3 nucleotides read TGCAGCGTTGTAGACGCGGGACAGTCGAACATTCAGTACTTC.

In nucleotides, the CDR3 is TGTGCCAGCAGGGACAGGGGGATTGACGGCTACACCTTC. It specifies CASRDRGIDGYTF. The V gene is TRBV27, the J gene TRBJ1-2, with 10 nucleotides matching TRBD1. Germline-derived CDR1 and CDR2 are MNHEY and SMNVEV (reference sequence). The CDR3 extends over 13 amino acids. Trimming at V came to 6 bases and at J to 8 bases, leaving 6 bases not matched to a gene.

The chain recombines TRBV27 with TRBJ2-2; 7 nucleotides agree with TRBD1. From germline, CDR1 is MNHEY and CDR2 SMNVEV (reference sequence). The CDR3 is made up of 13 amino acids. V lost 6 bases, J lost 7 bases, and 5 bases stayed unmatched. CDR3 sequence (DNA): TGTGCCAGCAGGGTACAGGGGATCGGGGAGCTGTTTTTT. Translated, it gives CASRVQGIGELFF.

The chain is built from TRBV19 and TRBJ1-5, with D perhaps matching TRBD1 (5 bases). Trimming stripped 4 bases from V and 2 bases from J, with 15 bases between. The CDR3 is made up of 16 amino acids. Germline V gives CDR1 LNHDA, CDR2 SQIVND (reference sequence). CDR3 loop: CASSTLGQGGNQPQHF. CDR3 nucleotides: TGTGCCAGTAGTACCCTTGGGCAGGGTGGCAATCAGCCCCAGCATTTT.

The chain couples TRBV15 to TRBJ2-2; D possibly matches TRBD1 or TRBD2 (6 bases each). CDR1 is LNHNV, CDR2 YYDKDF, per germline (reference sequence). Trimming stripped 7 bases from V and 3 bases from J, with 15 bases between. The CDR3 spans 15 residues. The CDR3 DNA reads TGTGCCACCAACACAGGGTGGAGGGACACCGGGGAGCTGTTTTTT. Translated, it gives CATNTGWRDTGELFF. Variable domain in full (rest from reference TRBV15 and TRBJ2-2): DAMVIQNPRYQVTQFGKPVTLSCSQTLNHNVMYWYQQKSSQAPKLLFHYYDKDFNNEADTPDNFQSRRPNTSFCFLDIRSPGLGDTAMYLCATNTGWRDTGELFFGEGSRLTVL.

CDR3 DNA: TGTGCCAGCAGCGTATCTTGGGGCTACGAGCAGTACTTC. It yields the protein CASSVSWGYEQYF. The chain is built from TRBV9 and TRBJ2-7; D uncertain. The germline V gene encodes CDR1 SGDLS and CDR2 YYNGEE. The CDR3 length is 13 residues. V dropped 1 base and J dropped 3 bases, with 8 bases sitting between them.

The genes are TRBV27 and TRBJ2-7; tentatively, D is TRBD1 or TRBD2 (6 bases each). The length of the CDR3 is 12 residues. The V end was cut by 8 bases, the J end by 6 bases, with 14 bases between. Germline V gene lookup returns CDR1 MNHEY and CDR2 SMNVEV (reference sequence). CDR3 sequence (DNA): TGTGCCAGCGGCAAGGGGGGAATCGAGCAGTACTTC. This sequence encodes CASGKGGIEQYF.

The gene calls are TRBV9 and TRBJ2-1, with D tentatively TRBD1 or TRBD2 (5 bases each). The CDR3 runs 13 residues. V lost 1 base, J lost 8 bases, and 10 bases lay in between. Germline V gene data show CDR1 as SGDLS and CDR2 as YYNGEE. CDR3 protein: CASSVWDGDEQFF. CDR3 DNA: TGTGCCAGCAGCGTATGGGACGGGGATGAGCAGTTCTTC.

This sequence joins TRBV6-6 and TRBJ2-7; no clear D gene. The CDR3 length is 13 residues. From germline, CDR1 is MNHNY and CDR2 SVGAGI (reference sequence). V was shortened by 4 bases and J by 4 bases, with 11 bases between the two germline ends. CDR3 in DNA: TGTGCCAGCAGTTCGTGGGCCACATACGAGCAGTACTTC. Encoded protein: CASSSWATYEQYF.

J is TRBJ2-5 and V is TRBV6-1; D perhaps matches TRBD2 (5 bases). Germline assignment: CDR1 MNHNS and CDR2 SASEGT. V shed 8 bases and J shed 2 bases, with 18 bases lying between them. The CDR3 is 15 amino acids. The DNA of the CDR3 is TGTGCCAGCCAAGGTGACTTAGGGAGTCAAGAGACCCAGTACTTC. Protein product: CASQGDLGSQETQYF.

The V call is TRBV27, the J call TRBJ1-1; no clear D. Germline V gene lookup returns CDR1 MNHEY and CDR2 SMNVEV (reference sequence). The CDR3 totals 14 residues. Trimming stripped 3 bases from V and 4 bases from J, with 12 bases between. DNA for the CDR3: TGTGCCAGCAGTTTCCGACCTTGGGGCACTGAAGCTTTCTTT. Protein sequence: CASSFRPWGTEAFF.

The chain uses TRBV7-9 and TRBJ1-1; tentative D call: TRBD1 (5 bases). Germline V gene sequence: CDR1 SEHNR, CDR2 FQNEAQ (reference sequence). This CDR3 region has 14 residues. The V gene lost 3 bases and the J gene lost 3 bases, with 11 bases spanning the gap. CDR3 in amino acids: CASSFWGGDTEAFF. CDR3 nucleotide sequence: TGTGCCAGCAGCTTTTGGGGCGGTGACACTGAAGCTTTCTTT.